This T cell receptor beta chain was identified during a study of blood T cell repertoires in COVID-19. Study summary: Collection of acute and convalescent COVID-19 samples took place in the United States, Italy and Spain. PBMCs, B-cell-depleted T cells, or T cells provided the cDNA or gDNA that made up the material.

Authors' processing steps: Cell counts per sample came from amplifying reference gene primers. TCRdb's copy holds only in-frame clones and misses some; the assay was immunoSEQ multiplex PCR. Clonal size and the V and J genes are those of that table, whereas D and trimming came from the DNA. This table holds around 100,000 clones, about 89% found once. The length of the CDR3 is 16 residues. V lost 1 base and J 0 bases, leaving 9 bases between the germline ends. The germline gives CDR1 ENHRY, CDR2 SYGVKD. The chain combines TRBV10-3 with TRBJ2-2; D remains ambiguous. The sequencing sample was made of peripheral blood. This TCR derives from a woman aged 60 to 75 with acute or convalescent COVID-19. The CDR3: CAISELRVPNTGELFF. In DNA, the CDR3 is TGTGCCATCAGTGAGTTAAGAGTCCCGAACACCGGGGAGCTGTTTTTT.